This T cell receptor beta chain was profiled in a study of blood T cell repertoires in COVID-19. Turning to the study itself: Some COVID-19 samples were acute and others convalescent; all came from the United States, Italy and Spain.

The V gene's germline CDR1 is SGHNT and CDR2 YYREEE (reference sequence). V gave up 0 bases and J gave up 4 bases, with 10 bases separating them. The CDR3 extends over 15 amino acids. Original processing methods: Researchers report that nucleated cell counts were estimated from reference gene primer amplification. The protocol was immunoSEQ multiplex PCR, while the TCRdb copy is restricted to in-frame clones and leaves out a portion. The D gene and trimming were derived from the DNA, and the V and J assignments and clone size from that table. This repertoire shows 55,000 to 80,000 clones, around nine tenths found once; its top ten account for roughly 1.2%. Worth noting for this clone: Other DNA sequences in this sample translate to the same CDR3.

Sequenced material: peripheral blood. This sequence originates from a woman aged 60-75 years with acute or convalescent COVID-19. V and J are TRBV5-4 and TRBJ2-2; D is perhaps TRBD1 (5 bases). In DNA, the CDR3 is TGTGCCAGCAGCTTGGGCGACAGAGTCACCGGGGAGCTGTTTTTT. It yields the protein CASSLGDRVTGELFF.